The clone carrying this T cell receptor beta chain was observed a few times. Its antigen is not known. Alongside a J-beta primer mix, a sample-barcoded 5' primer served in a second PCR lasting roughly 6 to 12 cycles. TCRdb re-analysed the 5' RACE reads in MiXCR, keeping a single row per CDR3 protein. Of about a million distinct CDR3 sequences in the sample, approximately 50% were seen once. The data stem from a study of blood T cells in healthy people across ages. Study outcomes and limitations: Compared with aged donors, long-lived donors showed fewer expanded clones, suggesting selection. Changes in expanded clonotypes were possibly confounded, as the CMV status of donors was unknown.

The CDR3 has 14 amino acids. Healthy individuals of Caucasian origin from Russia, aged 6 to 90, served as donors. This chain links TRBV21-1 with TRBJ2-5; the table assigns TRBD2, which was not confirmed against the DNA. TRBV21-1 is flagged as a pseudogene. The TCR was taken from a woman in her sixties in good health. Sequencing was performed on blood. The CDR3 sequence is CASSLKGQFGEQYF. DNA for the CDR3: TGTGCCAGCAGCCTAAAGGGCCAGTTTGGTGAGCAGTACTTC.